These 29 T cell receptor beta chains were all obtained from the same sample, sequenced in a study of blood T cell repertoires in COVID-19. The repertoire was sequenced with immunoSEQ multiplex PCR; TCRdb's copy has only in-frame clones and lacks some. The sample yields around 340,000 clones, 83% seen once. The sequenced sample consisted of peripheral blood. These receptors were obtained from a man aged 25-45 years with active or convalescent COVID-19.

This clone is a singleton in its sample. The chain joins TRBV28 to TRBJ1-5, with TRBD1 matching 8 bases. The CDR3 totals 17 residues. After removal of 2 bases from V and 0 bases from J, the junction contained 6 bases not matched to a gene. Germline-derived CDR1 and CDR2 are MDHEN and SYDVKM. For the CDR3, the DNA is TGTGCCAGCAGTTTAGACAGGGGTTCTAATAGCAATCAGCCCCAGCATTTT. It specifies CASSLDRGSNSNQPQHF. Based on the CDR3 plus reference TRBV28 and TRBJ1-5, the full variable domain is DVKVTQSSRYLVKRTGEKVFLECVQDMDHENMFWYRQDPGLGLRLIYFSYDVKMKEKGDIPEGYSVSREKKERFSLILESASTNQTSMYLCASSLDRGSNSNQPQHFGDGTRLSIL.

This clone occurred a few times. The chain uses TRBV5-1 and TRBJ1-1, with D unclear. This CDR3 has 13 amino acids. Germline V lookup: CDR1 SGHRS, CDR2 YFSETQ. The ends were cut back, 5 bases at V and 4 bases at J, with 12 bases in the middle. CDR3 nucleotide sequence: TGCGCCAGCAGGTTCGGAGATATCACTGAAGCTTTCTTT. Translation gives CASRFGDITEAFF. The whole variable domain, remainder taken from reference TRBV5-1 and TRBJ1-1, is KAGVTQTPRYLIKTRGQQVTLSCSPISGHRSVSWYQQTPGQGLQFLFEYFSETQRNKGNFPGRFSGRQFSNSRSEMNVSTLELGDSALYLCASRFGDITEAFFGQGTRLTVV.

This clone was counted once. V gene TRBV7-9 combines with J gene TRBJ2-5, with D possibly being TRBD1 (6 bases). The germline CDR1 and CDR2 sequences are SEHNR and FQNEAQ (reference sequence). Trimming shortened V by 5 bases and J by 1 base, and 8 bases separated the two germline ends. The CDR3 sequence is 13 residues long. This CDR3 is CASSRQVQETQYF. The CDR3 region has the DNA TGTGCCAGCAGCCGACAGGTCCAAGAGACCCAGTACTTC.

This clone occurred once. The V and J genes are TRBV21-1 and TRBJ2-1; the D call of TRBD2 is as the table states it, not checked on the DNA. TRBV21-1 is deemed a pseudogene. CDR3 length: 21 residues. This CDR3 reads CASSSLTGARTSGGTYNEQFF. In nucleotides, the CDR3 is TGTGCCAGCAGCTCCCTTACGGGGGCCCGAACTAGCGGGGGCACCTACAATGAGCAGTTCTTC.

The V and J genes are TRBV28 and TRBJ2-1; no definite D call. Germline-derived CDR1 and CDR2 are MDHEN and SYDVKM. V dropped 6 bases and J dropped 14 bases, with 17 bases sitting between them. CDR3 length: 12 amino acids. The CDR3 is CASRRDERLEFF. CDR3 nucleotide sequence: TGTGCCAGCAGGCGAGACGAGCGATTGGAGTTCTTC.

The CDR3 is CASSFRGGDEQYF. CDR3 bases: TGTGCCAGCAGCTTCCGGGGTGGGGACGAGCAGTACTTC. The rearrangement uses TRBV7-6 and TRBJ2-7, with D tentatively TRBD2 (5 bases). The V gene lost 3 bases and the J gene lost 5 bases, with 11 bases spanning the gap. There are 13 residues in the CDR3. CDR1 and CDR2 (germline): SGHVS, FNYEAQ.

The J gene is TRBJ2-1, the V gene TRBV4-3; tentative D call: TRBD2 (6 bases). V lost 2 bases and J 10 bases, leaving 12 bases between the germline ends. CDR3 length equals 13 residues. CDR1 is LGHNA, CDR2 YSLEER, per germline. As DNA, the CDR3 is TGCGCCAGCAGCCAAACCGGGGGAGGAGAGCAGTTCTTC. Translation: CASSQTGGGEQFF.

The chain carries TRBV5-1 and TRBJ1-1, with D tentatively TRBD1 (5 bases). V lost 3 bases to trimming and J lost 4 bases, with 13 bases between them. The CDR3 is made up of 14 amino acids. Germline V lookup: CDR1 SGHRS, CDR2 YFSETQ. The chain's CDR3 is CASSSDSVGTEAFF. Written as DNA, the CDR3 is TGCGCCAGCAGCTCAGACAGTGTCGGCACTGAAGCTTTCTTT.

The chain recombines TRBV21-1 with TRBJ1-1; TRBD1 is the table's D call and was not checked against the DNA. TRBV21-1 is termed a pseudogene. This CDR3 is 15 amino acids long. The CDR3 DNA sequence: TGTGCCAGCAGCATGAAGACAGGGCGCGTCACTGAAGCTTTCTTT. Its protein is CASSMKTGRVTEAFF.

The CDR3 region has the DNA TGTGCCAGCCTTACAGGGTCCCCCGGGGAGCTGTTTTTT. Amino acids: CASLTGSPGELFF. The chain couples TRBV28 to TRBJ2-2; D possibly corresponds to TRBD1 (6 bases). Per the germline V gene, CDR1 is MDHEN and CDR2 is SYDVKM. CDR3 length equals 13 residues. The V and J ends lost 8 bases and 6 bases respectively, with 13 bases between them.

The rearrangement joins TRBV5-1 to TRBJ1-1; 8 bases line up with TRBD1. The CDR3 runs to 16 residues. V was pared by 2 bases and J by 0 bases, with 6 bases of the junction left unmatched. CDR1 and CDR2 (germline): SGHRS, YFSETQ. For the CDR3, the DNA is TGCGCCAGCAGCTTTCGGACAGGGCTCATGAACACTGAAGCTTTCTTT. It is translated as CASSFRTGLMNTEAFF.

The chain combines TRBV5-5 with TRBJ1-2; 7 positions match TRBD1. The CDR3 consists of 15 residues. Germline lookup yields CDR1 SGHKS and CDR2 YYEKEE (reference sequence). The V segment lost 0 bases and the J segment 5 bases; nucleotides outside the gene matches: 7. As DNA, the CDR3 is TGTGCCAGCAGCTTGGAACAGGGGTTGGGTTATGGCTACACCTTC. Protein sequence: CASSLEQGLGYGYTF.

This clone was detected a few times. The chain links TRBV19 to TRBJ1-4; TRBD1 might be the D (5 bases). V was trimmed by 5 bases and J by 7 bases, leaving 14 bases between them. CDR1 LNHDA and CDR2 SQIVND come from the germline V gene (reference sequence). This CDR3 contains 14 residues. The CDR3 loop is CASSGGGGSEKLFF. Here the CDR3 DNA reads TGTGCCAGTAGTGGGGGGGGAGGAAGTGAAAAACTGTTTTTT.

This clone was recorded only once. This sequence joins TRBV28 and TRBJ2-3, with TRBD2 matching over 9 bases. Per germline, CDR1 MDHEN and CDR2 SYDVKM. V gave up 6 bases and J gave up 5 bases; unmatched junction bases: 21. This CDR3 is 19 amino acids long. The CDR3 DNA reads as TGTGCCAGCAGCCTATCGCGTATGGCTAGCGGGATGGAATTAGATACGCAGTATTTT. Translating gives CASSLSRMASGMELDTQYF.

Comments on this clone: Other DNA variants within this sample encode the same CDR3. V and J are TRBV9 and TRBJ2-1; D is unclear. This CDR3 is built from 11 residues. V was cut by 0 bases and J by 8 bases, with 3 bases left in between. Per germline, CDR1 SGDLS and CDR2 YYNGEE. DNA of the CDR3: TGTGCCAGCAGCGTAGCGGATGAGCAGTTCTTC. Protein: CASSVADEQFF.

CDR3 DNA: TGTGCCAGCAGTGTTGCAGGGGGCACGGGAGAGCAGTACTTC. Translation: CASSVAGGTGEQYF. The chain uses TRBV25-1 and TRBJ2-7; 8 nucleotides agree with TRBD1. This CDR3 comprises 14 residues. V shed 4 bases, J shed 7 bases, and the junction held 9 bases outside the gene matches. Germline V gene data show CDR1 as MGHDK and CDR2 as SYGVNS.

The chain recombines TRBV7-9 with TRBJ2-7; D may be TRBD2 (5 bases). The CDR3 consists of 13 residues. The ends were cut back, 6 bases at V and 3 bases at J, with 12 bases in the middle. Germline CDR1 SEHNR, CDR2 FQNEAQ (reference sequence). The CDR3 here is CASRDGGGYEQYF. For the CDR3, the DNA is TGTGCCAGCAGAGACGGAGGAGGCTACGAGCAGTACTTC.

This clone was observed many times. The chain uses TRBV5-1 and TRBJ2-1; D is unclear. The CDR3 has 15 residues. Germline V gene lookup returns CDR1 SGHRS and CDR2 YFSETQ. Trimming removed 1 base from V and 0 bases from J, with 8 bases in between. The CDR3: CASSLTWPSYNEQFF. The CDR3 DNA sequence: TGCGCCAGCAGCTTGACGTGGCCCTCCTACAATGAGCAGTTCTTC.

V gene TRBV3-1 (or the pseudogene TRBV3-2) combines with J gene TRBJ2-2, with D unclear. This CDR3 spans 12 amino acids. The V gene lost 4 bases and the J gene lost 7 bases, with 7 bases spanning the gap. Germline values: CDR1 LGHDT, CDR2 YNNKEL (reference sequence). The CDR3 DNA reads TGTGCCAGCAGCCCATCCAGCGGGGAGCTGTTTTTT. Translated, it gives CASSPSSGELFF.

This clone occurred a few times. The chain has TRBV28 and TRBJ1-4; no firm D call. The CDR3 sequence is 13 residues long. CDR1 MDHEN and CDR2 SYDVKM come from the germline V gene. Trimming stripped 10 bases from V and 8 bases from J, with 17 bases between. CDR3 DNA: TGTGCCACCCGGGAGGCAGTTCGGGAAAAACTGTTTTTT. Residues: CATREAVREKLFF.

The chain couples TRBV5-1 to TRBJ2-1, with 12 bases that match TRBD2. V was clipped by 1 base and J by 9 bases; unmatched bases: 5. Per the germline V gene, CDR1 is SGHRS and CDR2 is YFSETQ. The CDR3 loop spans 15 amino acids. Here the CDR3 DNA reads TGCGCCAGCAGCTTGACACTAGCGGGAGGCGGTGAGCAGTTCTTC. Translating it yields CASSLTLAGGGEQFF.

V is TRBV6-2 or TRBV6-3 and J is TRBJ2-7, with D possibly being TRBD1 (6 bases). Between the trimmed V and J ends, which lost 5 bases and 5 bases, there was a span of 16 bases. The CDR3 consists of 14 residues. CDR1 and CDR2 from the germline V gene are MNHEY and SVGEGT. The DNA of the CDR3 is TGTGCCAGCAGTGCGAACAGGGCTCGAAACGAGCAGTACTTC. Translating gives CASSANRARNEQYF.

The chain uses TRBV11-2 and TRBJ1-2; TRBD1 might be the D (5 bases). Trimming stripped 5 bases from V and 8 bases from J, with 18 bases between. This CDR3 has 14 residues. CDR1 and CDR2 from the germline V gene are SGHAT and FQNNGV. The CDR3 sequence is CASSPQSAGYGYTF. In DNA form, the CDR3 reads TGTGCCAGCAGCCCTCAGTCGGCAGGGTACGGCTACACCTTC.

V usage is TRBV5-1 and J usage is TRBJ1-4; unclear D gene. This CDR3 has 14 residues. V shed 3 bases and J shed 7 bases, with 13 bases lying between them. The germline gives CDR1 SGHRS, CDR2 YFSETQ. CDR3 in amino acids: CASSSRAGGEKLFF. DNA for the CDR3: TGCGCCAGCAGCTCCCGCGCCGGCGGTGAAAAACTGTTTTTT.

The CDR3 here is CASSRGVSGANVLTF. DNA for the CDR3: TGTGCCAGCAGCCGAGGCGTCTCTGGGGCCAACGTCCTGACTTTC. The V and J genes are TRBV7-3 and TRBJ2-6; D gene ambiguous. The CDR3 is made up of 15 amino acids. The V end lost 5 bases, the J end lost 0 bases, and 8 bases lay between the germline ends. The V gene's germline CDR1 is SGHTA and CDR2 FQGTGA.

V gene TRBV28 combines with J gene TRBJ1-2; TRBD1 might be the D (6 bases). V shed 5 bases and J shed 4 bases, with 8 bases lying between them. Germline lookup yields CDR1 MDHEN and CDR2 SYDVKM. This CDR3 contains 12 residues. The CDR3 nucleotides read TGTGCCAGCAGTCCAGGGGTCTATGGCTACACCTTC. This codes for CASSPGVYGYTF.

V and J are TRBV6-5 and TRBJ1-5; 7 bases are a match to TRBD1. The CDR3 totals 13 residues. Germline values: CDR1 MNHEY, CDR2 SVGAGI. V lost 5 bases, J lost 7 bases, and 5 bases stayed unmatched. CDR3 bases: TGTGCCAGCAGTCAGGGGGACCGGCAGCCCCAGCATTTT. Amino acid sequence: CASSQGDRQPQHF.

The V gene is TRBV6-1, the J gene TRBJ2-2; D might be TRBD2 (6 bases). CDR1 and CDR2 from the germline V gene are MNHNS and SASEGT. V lost 3 bases and J lost 7, with 15 bases in between. CDR3 length equals 15 residues. CDR3 nucleotide sequence: TGTGCCAGCAGTGACGGGGACTCGAGAGTCGGGGAGCTGTTTTTT. This codes for CASSDGDSRVGELFF.

The rearrangement uses TRBV7-2 and TRBJ2-3; a weak D match, TRBD2 (6 bases). The V gene's germline CDR1 is SGHTA and CDR2 FQGNSA. The CDR3 loop spans 15 amino acids. Deletions cut 2 bases from V and 6 bases from J, with 15 bases between. In DNA form, the CDR3 reads TGTGCCAGCAGCTTACTAGGAGGAGGGTCGGATACGCAGTATTTT. Residues: CASSLLGGGSDTQYF. Variable domain in full (rest from reference TRBV7-2 and TRBJ2-3): GAGVSQSPSNKVTEKGKDVELRCDPISGHTALYWYRQSLGQGLEFLIYFQGNSAPDKSGLPSDRFSAERTGGSVSTLTIQRTQQEDSAVYLCASSLLGGGSDTQYFGPGTRLTVL.